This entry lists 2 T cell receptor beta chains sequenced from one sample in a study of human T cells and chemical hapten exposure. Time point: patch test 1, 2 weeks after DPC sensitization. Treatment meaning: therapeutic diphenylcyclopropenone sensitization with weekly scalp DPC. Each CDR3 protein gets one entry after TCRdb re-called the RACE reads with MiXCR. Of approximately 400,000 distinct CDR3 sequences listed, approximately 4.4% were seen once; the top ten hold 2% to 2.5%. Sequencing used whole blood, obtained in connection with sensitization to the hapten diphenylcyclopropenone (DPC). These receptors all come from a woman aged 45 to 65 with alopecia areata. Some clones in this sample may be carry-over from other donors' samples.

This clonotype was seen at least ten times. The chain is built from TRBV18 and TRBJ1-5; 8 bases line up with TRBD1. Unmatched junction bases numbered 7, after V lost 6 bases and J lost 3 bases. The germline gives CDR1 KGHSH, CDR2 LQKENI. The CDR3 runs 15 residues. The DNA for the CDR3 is TGTGCCAGCTCTCTGATGGGACAGGTCAATCAGCCCCAGCATTTT. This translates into CASSLMGQVNQPQHF.

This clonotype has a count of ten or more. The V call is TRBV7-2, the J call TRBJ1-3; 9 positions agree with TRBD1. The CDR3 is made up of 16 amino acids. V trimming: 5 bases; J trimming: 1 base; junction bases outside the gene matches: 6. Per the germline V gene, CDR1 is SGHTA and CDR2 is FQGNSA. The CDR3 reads CASSPAGTGSGNTIYF. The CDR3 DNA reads TGTGCCAGCAGCCCCGCAGGGACAGGGTCTGGAAACACCATATATTTT.